This T cell receptor (beta chain) was profiled in a study of blood T cells in healthy people across ages (dated by TCRdb to the mid-2010s). About the study as a whole: Template switching captured roughly one uniquely barcoded TCR beta cDNA molecule per two T cells in model experiments. The study measured age-related changes in TCR beta repertoire diversity using deep sequencing normalized with unique cDNA molecular identifiers. The donors were split into four age groups: young (average about 16 years), middle-aged (nearly 40), aged (over 55) and long-lived (82). Donors of different ages were randomly distributed across sequencing lanes to avoid experimental bias. Using the same blood draw, the study looked at two additional independent replicas of 1 million unique cDNA reads for two donors, one aged 18 to 30 and the other aged 80 or older. What the study reported, not specific to this receptor: Donor CMV infection status was unknown, potentially confounding age-related changes in expanded clonotypes. Since profiling was done on bulk unsorted PBMCs, naive and antigen-experienced compartments could not be conclusively compared. Compared with the aged group, the long-lived group had more naive CD4+ T cells, fewer expanded clones and increased TCR diversity, suggesting age selection. A strong correlation was found between observed TCR beta diversity and the percentage of naive T cells measured by flow cytometry. As age increased, observed TCR beta diversity per million T cells dropped in a roughly linear way, and a significant reduction was already evident by age 40. Estimates of total diversity based on one million sequenced T cells were regarded as lower bounds and as underestimates.

CDR1 and CDR2 are read off the germline V gene as SGHTA and FQGNSA. A distance of 8 bases separates the germline ends of V and J, which lose 0 bases and 5 bases respectively. The CDR3 runs 14 residues from the cysteine to the phenylalanine. Only the CDR3 portion is preserved as DNA: 42 bases, with reading frame beginning at the first base. The donors were around 39 Caucasian individuals from Russia, aged 6 to 90 years, who were systemically healthy. Ten milliliters of peripheral blood were drawn from each donor into EDTA-treated Vacutainer tubes. Ficoll-Paque density-gradient centrifugation was used to isolate PBMCs, with at least 6.5 million per sample. Total RNA was extracted from PBMCs with Trizol reagent, with at least 5 micrograms obtained per sample. The percentages of naive CD45RAhigh/CD27high T cells were determined by flow cytometry on a PBMC aliquot from every donor. The library came from 5' RACE. TCRdb lists the instrument as Illumina HiSeq 2500. The second PCR ran for roughly 7 to 11 cycles and used a J-beta primer mix along with a sample-barcoded 5' primer. A template-switch 5' adaptor carrying 12 random nucleotides introduced a unique molecular identifier onto each TCR beta cDNA molecule. Each sample yielded at least 2.5 million CDR3-containing paired-end reads. First-strand cDNA synthesis was performed from all RNA using the Mint cDNA synthesis kit, with priming by a TRBC-specific oligonucleotide. All cDNA was treated with uracil-DNA glycosylase and then went through a first 18-cycle PCR with the universal primers M1SS and BC2_uni_R. Processing in the source paper ran as follows. For normalization, 1 million high-quality reads, each with a distinct molecular identifier, were randomly selected from each sample. Instead of being binned into consensus sequences, reads with shared molecular identifiers were discarded. CDR3 identification, clonotype clustering and error correction used MiTCR with a Q25 quality threshold and the strictest error-elimination algorithm. A nonparametric unseen species model with Euler transformation was used to estimate a lower bound on total TCR beta diversity. TCRdb passed the public sequencing reads through fastp at Q25 and MiXCR, retaining productive beta sequences. Entries that share a CDR3 protein sequence are merged under the most common genes and DNA. It is TCRdb's table, rather than the study itself, that gives the V and J calls and clone size. Present in this sample are 700,000 to 850,000 distinct CDR3 sequences, 53% of which were seen just once. Approximately 40% of the sample belongs to the ten largest clones.

As to this clonotype: Its target antigen remains unknown. No much larger clone exists at a distance of one base, and base qualities are not known.

The sequenced material came from blood. The TCR was taken from an elderly man in good health. The chain is assembled from TRBV7-2 and TRBJ2-1; the D gene identity is not certain. The CDR3 protein: CASSLASVNNEQFF. The bases are TGTGCCAGCAGCTTAGCGTCCGTGAACAATGAGCAGTTCTTC. The full variable domain, with segments outside the CDR3 supplied by the reference TRBV7-2 and TRBJ2-1 proteins, appears as GAGVSQSPSNKVTEKGKDVELRCDPISGHTALYWYRQSLGQGLEFLIYFQGNSAPDKSGLPSDRFSAERTGGSVSTLTIQRTQQEDSAVYLCASSLASVNNEQFFGPGTRLTVL.